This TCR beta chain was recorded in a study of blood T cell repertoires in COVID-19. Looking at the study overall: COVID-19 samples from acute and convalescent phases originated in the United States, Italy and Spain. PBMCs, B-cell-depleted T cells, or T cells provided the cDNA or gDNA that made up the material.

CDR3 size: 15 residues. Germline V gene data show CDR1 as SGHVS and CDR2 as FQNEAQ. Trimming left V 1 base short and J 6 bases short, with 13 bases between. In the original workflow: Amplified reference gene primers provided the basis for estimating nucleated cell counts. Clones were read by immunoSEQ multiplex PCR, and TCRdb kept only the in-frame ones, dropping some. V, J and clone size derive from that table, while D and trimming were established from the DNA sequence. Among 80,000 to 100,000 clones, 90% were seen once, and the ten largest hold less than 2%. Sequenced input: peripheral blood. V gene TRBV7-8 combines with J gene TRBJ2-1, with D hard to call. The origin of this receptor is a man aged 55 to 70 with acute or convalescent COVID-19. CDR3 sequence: CASSLVWQSSNEQFF. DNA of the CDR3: TGTGCCAGCAGCTTAGTATGGCAGTCAAGCAATGAGCAGTTCTTC.